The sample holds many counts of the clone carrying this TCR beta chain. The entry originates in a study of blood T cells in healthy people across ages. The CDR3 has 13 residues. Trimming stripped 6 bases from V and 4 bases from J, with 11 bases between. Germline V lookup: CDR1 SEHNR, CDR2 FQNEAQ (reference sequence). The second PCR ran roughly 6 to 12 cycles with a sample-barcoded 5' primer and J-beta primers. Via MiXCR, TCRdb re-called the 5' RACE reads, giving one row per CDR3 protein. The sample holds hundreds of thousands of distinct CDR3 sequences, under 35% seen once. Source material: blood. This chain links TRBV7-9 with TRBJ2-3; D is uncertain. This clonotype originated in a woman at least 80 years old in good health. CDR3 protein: CASRQSSADTQYF. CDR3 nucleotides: TGTGCCAGCAGACAAAGCTCGGCAGATACGCAGTATTTT.